The rows below give T cell receptor beta chains drawn from one sample of a study of regulatory T cells in long-lasting Graves disease. TCRdb used MiXCR to reprocess the multiplex PCR reads, holding one entry per CDR3 protein. The data show hundreds of thousands of distinct CDR3 sequences, with around 17% seen just once and 15% to 20% held by the top ten. The same sample was also used in a study of T cells in Graves' hyperthyroidism and ophthalmopathy.

Here the sequenced sample was peripheral blood mononuclear cells (PBMCs), taken at new diagnosis, from a patient treated with antithyroid drugs. The receptors come from a woman in her 30s with Graves disease. Both conserved end residues are part of each CDR3. A D gene is named only where the DNA matches it firmly. Not every row has a clone size; where given, it reads once, few, many or a size class.

D gene,clone size,V gene,J gene,CDR3 DNA,CDR3 protein
.,few,TRBV29-1,TRBJ1-4,TGCAGCGTTGGTGAACGGTTCTTTGCAACTAATGAAAAACTGTTTTTT,CSVGERFFATNEKLFF
.,.,TRBV28,TRBJ1-3,TGTGCCAGCATCGTGGGGGGCTCTGGAAACACCATATATTTT,CASIVGGSGNTIYF
TRBD1,many,TRBV6-9,TRBJ1-1,TGTGCCAGCAGTTTGGGACAGACAATGAACACTGAAGCTTTCTTT,CASSLGQTMNTEAFF
TRBD1,many,TRBV14,TRBJ2-1,TGTGCCAGCAGCCAGAAACAGGGGGCCTACAATGAGCAGTTCTTC,CASSQKQGAYNEQFF
TRBD2,few,TRBV6-1,TRBJ2-7,TGTGCCAGCAGTGAAGTCTTGCTAGCGGGAAACGAGCAGTACTTC,CASSEVLLAGNEQYF
.,.,TRBV6-2/TRBV6-3,TRBJ2-3,TGTGCCAGCAGAAACCAGGGGAGCACAGATACGCAGTATTTT,CASRNQGSTDTQYF
TRBD2,.,TRBV28,TRBJ2-5,TGTGCCAGCAGCCCAGGGACTAGCGGGAGGCCGGAGACCCAGTACTTC,CASSPGTSGRPETQYF
TRBD1,many,TRBV28,TRBJ1-4,TGTGCCAGCAGTCTCCGGGACAGCTATGAAAAACTGTTTTTT,CASSLRDSYEKLFF
TRBD1,many,TRBV7-9,TRBJ2-3,TGTGCCAGCAGCTCTAGACAGGGGAGCACAGATACGCAGTATTTT,CASSSRQGSTDTQYF
TRBD2,.,TRBV20-1,TRBJ2-7,TGCAGTGCGACTCCGAATTCTGGACTAGCGGCCCATCGCTCCCCCTACGAGCAGTACTTC,CSATPNSGLAAHRSPYEQYF
TRBD2,few,TRBV28,TRBJ2-1,TGTGCCAGCAGTTCGTCTCTAGCGGGAGAGGTTGAGCAGTTCTTC,CASSSSLAGEVEQFF
.,.,TRBV6-2/TRBV6-3,TRBJ2-1,TGTGCCAGCATGCGAATAGCGGTAAGCTCCTACAATGAGCAGTTCTTC,CASMRIAVSSYNEQFF
.,.,TRBV5-1,TRBJ2-7,TGCGCCAGCAGCTACTACCGGGACCTCATCTACTACGAGCAGTACTTC,CASSYYRDLIYYEQYF
.,once,TRBV29-1,TRBJ2-1,TGCAGCGTTCCCCGGCAGCGGAGCAGTAACAATGAGCAGTTCTTC,CSVPRQRSSNNEQFF
.,.,TRBV7-2,TRBJ2-5,TGTGCCAGCAGCGACTTTATGGCCCAGTACTTC,CASSDFMAQYF
.,many,TRBV2,TRBJ1-1,TGTGCCAGCACTGGGTTTGAAGCTTTCTTT,CASTGFEAFF
TRBD2,.,TRBV9,TRBJ2-7,TGTGCCAGCAGCGTAGTAGCGGGAGGGCCAGGGAACGAGCAGTACTTC,CASSVVAGGPGNEQYF
.,.,TRBV6-4,TRBJ2-1,TGTGCCAGCAGTGACACCATAGGGAAGCAGTTCTTC,CASSDTIGKQFF
.,few,TRBV20-1,TRBJ2-1,TGCAGTGCTAGAGATTGGCGGGACACACCCAATGAGCAGTTCTTC,CSARDWRDTPNEQFF
TRBD1,.,TRBV5-4,TRBJ1-1,TGTGCCAGCAGAGCACCGGGACAGGGGGTTGAAGCTTTCTTT,CASRAPGQGVEAFF
.,few,TRBV12-3/TRBV12-4,TRBJ2-7,TGTGCCAGCAGATACAGGGCCGAGCAGTACTTC,CASRYRAEQYF